This passage covers 13 T cell receptor beta chains from one sample sequenced in a study of shared clonotypes between healthy human individuals. The table came from immunoSEQ multiplex PCR; TCRdb's copy has only in-frame clones and leaves some out. This sample yields roughly 680,000 clones, of which over 55% are seen a single time; around 1.7% belongs to the top ten. Sequenced: memory CD4+ T cells sorted from blood. The subset here: CD45RA-negative fraction. These receptors originate from a woman aged 25-40 years in good health.

The chain has TRBV6-1 and TRBJ2-7, with 10 bases that match TRBD2. This CDR3 comprises 18 residues. The germline CDR1 and CDR2 sequences are MNHNS and SASEGT. The trim removed 2 bases at V and 2 bases at J, leaving 12 bases unmatched. CDR3 protein: CASSEIRTSGAVPYEQYF. CDR3 nucleotides: TGTGCCAGCAGTGAAATCCGGACTAGCGGAGCGGTACCCTACGAGCAGTACTTC.

J is TRBJ1-3 and V is TRBV6-5, with D unresolved. The CDR3 extends over 14 amino acids. Germline V gene sequence: CDR1 MNHEY, CDR2 SVGAGI. V gave up 5 bases and J gave up 5 bases, with 13 bases separating them. The CDR3 reads CASSASSIRNTIYF. The CDR3 bases are TGTGCCAGCAGTGCCTCCAGTATCCGAAACACCATATATTTT.

Points on this clone: The identical CDR3 is also encoded by other nucleotide sequences in the sample. This chain joins TRBV5-4 and TRBJ2-3; D may be TRBD2 (5 bases). V shed 2 bases and J shed 2 bases, with 9 bases lying between them. Germline loops: CDR1 SGHNT, CDR2 YYREEE (reference sequence). This CDR3 region has 14 residues. The CDR3 loop reads CASSLDGNTDTQYF. As DNA, the CDR3 is TGTGCCAGCAGCTTAGACGGGAACACAGATACGCAGTATTTT.

By share of the sample, this clone is medium-sized. This chain links TRBV7-8 with TRBJ2-1; TRBD2 matches at 14 bases. The length of the CDR3 is 18 residues. The germline gives CDR1 SGHVS, CDR2 FQNEAQ. The V segment lost 2 bases and the J segment 7 bases; nucleotides outside the gene matches: 10. The CDR3 here is CASSLKVTSGGGRNEQFF. The CDR3 region has the DNA TGTGCCAGCAGCTTAAAGGTGACTAGCGGGGGGGGTAGGAATGAGCAGTTCTTC.

The chain has TRBV29-1 and TRBJ1-4, with D unclear. The CDR3 contains 14 residues. The germline V gene has CDR1 SQVTM and CDR2 ANQGSEA. Between the trimmed V and J ends, which lost 4 bases and 4 bases, there was a span of 13 bases. CDR3 sequence: CSVGGSTDNEKLFF. The CDR3 nucleotides are TGCAGCGTTGGAGGGTCCACGGATAATGAAAAACTGTTTTTT.

This chain joins TRBV5-1 and TRBJ1-2, with D perhaps matching TRBD1 (6 bases). The CDR3 totals 13 residues. Germline V gives CDR1 SGHRS, CDR2 YFSETQ. V gave up 2 bases and J gave up 7 bases, with 12 bases separating them. CDR3 sequence: CASSLQGDGGYTF. Here the CDR3 DNA reads TGCGCCAGCAGCTTACAGGGAGATGGTGGCTACACCTTC.

This chain links TRBV19 with TRBJ1-2; D ambiguous. The germline gives CDR1 LNHDA, CDR2 SQIVND (reference sequence). The ends were cut back, 5 bases at V and 6 bases at J, with 13 bases in the middle. The CDR3 loop spans 13 amino acids. CDR3 region: CASSVSREDGYTF. In DNA, the CDR3 is TGTGCCAGTAGTGTCTCCCGGGAGGATGGCTACACCTTC.

The chain employs TRBV6-5 and TRBJ2-7; D ambiguous. Germline assignment: CDR1 MNHEY and CDR2 SVGAGI. The CDR3 is made up of 15 amino acids. The ends were cut back, 0 bases at V and 3 bases at J, with 12 bases in the middle. CDR3: CASSYSKGMGYEQYF. CDR3 bases: TGTGCCAGCAGTTACTCGAAGGGAATGGGCTACGAGCAGTACTTC.

This chain links TRBV29-1 with TRBJ2-7; 7 nucleotides match TRBD2. Per germline, CDR1 SQVTM and CDR2 ANQGSEA. After removal of 4 bases from V and 2 bases from J, the junction contained 5 bases not matched to a gene. This CDR3 has 13 amino acids. CDR3 coding DNA: TGCAGCGTTGTAGGGGACTATACCTACGAGCAGTACTTC. Translating it yields CSVVGDYTYEQYF.

The gene calls are TRBV5-4 and TRBJ2-1; 7 positions match TRBD2. The V gene's germline CDR1 is SGHNT and CDR2 YYREEE (reference sequence). V was clipped by 4 bases and J by 0 bases; unmatched bases: 4. CDR3 length: 15 residues. The CDR3, as DNA: TGTGCCAGCAGCGTTAGCGGGCCCTCCTACAATGAGCAGTTCTTC. Translation gives CASSVSGPSYNEQFF.

The sample holds a few counts of this clone. This sequence joins TRBV2 and TRBJ2-5; 7 nucleotides match TRBD1. CDR3 length: 14 residues. CDR1 is SNHLY and CDR2 is FYNNEI in the germline V gene. V lost 3 bases to trimming and J lost 5 bases; unmatched junction nucleotides: 6. CDR3 bases: TGTGCCAGCAGTGAGGACCTACAGGGGGAGACCCAGTACTTC. It encodes CASSEDLQGETQYF.

This clone was detected only once. This chain uses TRBV2 with TRBJ2-3, with D unresolved. The V end was cut by 6 bases, the J end by 0 bases, with 7 bases between. The germline CDR1 and CDR2 sequences are SNHLY and FYNNEI. CDR3 length: 13 amino acids. The DNA for the CDR3 is TGTGCCAGCAGCCCACCCAGCACAGATACGCAGTATTTT. Its protein product is CASSPPSTDTQYF.

In this sample, this clone turned up a few times. The chain is built from TRBV19 and TRBJ2-1; perhaps D is TRBD1 or TRBD2 (6 bases each). The CDR3 is 16 amino acids. The V gene lost 6 bases and the J gene lost 7 bases, with 22 bases spanning the gap. Germline V CDR1 and CDR2: LNHDA, SQIVND (reference sequence). Here the CDR3 reads CASSLRGLTSGNEQFF. The CDR3 DNA is TGTGCCAGTAGCCTCAGGGGACTGACGTCTGGGAATGAGCAGTTCTTC.